The T cell receptor beta chain described here comes from a study of cytomegalovirus exposure and HLA in healthy donors. Study-wide context: HLA-typed donors contributed 80 million or so unique TCRs, which were held in an early data release. Study-wide findings and caveats: Researchers catalogued approximately 160 TCR beta chains as cytomegalovirus-associated.

Notes on this clone: Its antigen is undetermined.

PCR was performed using 60 Vbeta and 13 Jbeta primers. Libraries were prepared by immunoSEQ multiplex PCR; TCRdb keeps only in-frame clonotypes and omits some of them. The top ten hold roughly 2% of the sample, which has under 300,000 clones, about 83% seen once. Trimming took 6 bases from V and 6 from J, leaving 11 bases between them. Per germline, CDR1 SNHLY and CDR2 FYNNEI. This CDR3 is 12 amino acids long. Unrecorded immune exposures were likely, despite nominal health at sampling. The receptor's source is a woman aged 40 to 50 in good health and CMV-seropositive. Material for sequencing was PBMCs. This chain joins TRBV2 and TRBJ1-1; D possibly corresponds to TRBD1 (6 bases). CDR3 bases: TGTGCCAGCAGGGTCGGACAGTCTGAAGCTTTCTTT. Translated: CASRVGQSEAFF.